The sequence of this T cell receptor beta chain was determined in a study of blood T cells in healthy people across ages (dated by TCRdb to between 2015 and 2017). For the study in its entirety: In model experiments, template switching captured roughly one uniquely barcoded TCR beta cDNA molecule for every two T cells. To avoid experimental bias, donors of different ages were spread randomly across the sequencing lanes. The donors were split into four age groups: young (average 16 years), middle-aged (over 35), aged (more than 55) and long-lived (more than 80). For two donors (one aged 18 to 30 and one aged 80 or older), the study analyzed two additional independent replicas of 1 million unique cDNA reads from the same blood draw. Age-related changes in TCR beta repertoire diversity were measured in the study by deep sequencing normalized with unique cDNA molecular identifiers. Study-wide findings and limitations: Compared with the aged group, the long-lived group had more naive CD4+ T cells, fewer expanded clones and increased TCR diversity, suggesting age selection. The percentage of naive T cells measured by flow cytometry correlated strongly with observed TCR beta diversity. Bulk unsorted PBMC profiling prevented conclusive comparison of naive and antigen-experienced compartments. Donor CMV infection status was unknown, potentially confounding age-related changes in expanded clonotypes. Total diversity estimates from one million sequenced T cells were considered lower bounds and underestimates. Observed TCR beta diversity per million T cells fell roughly linearly with age, and a significant reduction was already apparent by age about 36.

Systemically healthy Caucasian individuals from Russia, 35 to 50 in total and aged about 6 to 100 years, were included as donors. Roughly 9 milliliters of peripheral blood were drawn from each donor into EDTA-treated Vacutainer tubes. Ficoll-Paque density-gradient centrifugation was used to isolate PBMCs, with at least 6.5 million per sample. Total RNA was extracted from PBMCs with Trizol reagent, with at least 5.5 micrograms obtained per sample. The percentages of naive CD45RAhigh/CD27high T cells were determined by flow cytometry on a PBMC aliquot from every donor. Preparation of the library involved 5' RACE. The reads were generated on an Illumina HiSeq 2500. A second PCR of roughly 6 to 11 cycles was run with a J-beta primer mix and a sample-barcoded 5' primer. A template-switch 5' adaptor carrying 12 random nucleotides introduced a unique molecular identifier onto each TCR beta cDNA molecule. Each sample yielded at least 2.5 million CDR3-containing paired-end reads. First-strand cDNA synthesis was performed from all RNA using the Mint cDNA synthesis kit, with priming by a TRBC-specific oligonucleotide. Following uracil-DNA glycosylase treatment, all cDNA underwent a first 18-cycle PCR with the universal primers M1SS and BC2_uni_R. The original pipeline was this. Normalization of each sample was performed by random selection of 1 million high-quality reads, each carrying a distinct molecular identifier. Reads sharing molecular identifiers were discarded rather than binned into consensus sequences. MiTCR, with a Q25 quality threshold and the strictest error-elimination algorithm, was used for CDR3 identification, clonotype clustering and error correction. A nonparametric unseen species model with Euler transformation was used to estimate a lower bound on total TCR beta diversity. TCRdb reanalyzed the raw reads on its own, using fastp at Q25 for trimming and MiXCR for clone calling, and kept in-frame beta chains. Identical CDR3 proteins give one entry, which carries the most common genes and DNA. In this record, the V and J calls reflect TCRdb's handling and not the investigators' own analysis. The sample table records around 1,100,000 distinct CDR3 sequences; 35% to 40% of these occur just once. Together, the top ten hold 10% to 15% of the sample.

This clonotype has a count of ten or more. Its antigen is not yet known. No clone much larger than this one lies a single base away; base qualities are absent. V and J are truncated by 8 bases and 5 bases respectively, leaving an intervening sequence of 18 bases. CDR3 length: 14 amino acids, cysteine to phenylalanine. Only CDR3 DNA remains: 42 bases, in frame from the first base. The receptor chain draws on TRBV12-3 or TRBV12-4 and TRBJ1-2; the D gene assignment is ambiguous. Input material: blood. The clonotype originates from a man aged 18-30 years in good health. The base sequence is TGTGCCAGCGCCGAGGGCCCTGGAGGGTATGGCTACACCTTC. Protein translation: CASAEGPGGYGYTF.